Listed below are T cell receptor beta chains from one sample, sequenced in a study of blood T cell repertoires in COVID-19. Profiling relied on immunoSEQ multiplex PCR, and the TCRdb table lists in-frame clones only, not all of them. The sample has 250,000 to 300,000 clones, around 86% seen once; the top ten hold about 3.2%. The sample comprised peripheral blood. These receptors were taken from an older woman with active or convalescent COVID-19. Each CDR3 is given with its conserved first and last residue. The D gene is left open where the match is weak. Part of the rows lack a size; the others show once, few, many or a class for expanded clones.

v_call	clone_size	d_call	j_call	cdr3_nt	cdr3_aa
TRBV5-4	.	.	TRBJ2-2	TGTGCCAGCAGCCCTCAAGGGGGAGGGTCCTGGGAGCTGTTTTTT	CASSPQGGGSWELFF
TRBV6-4	.	TRBD1	TRBJ1-1	TGTGCCAGCAACCGCCCGGGACAGGCGGGTGACACTGAAGCTTTCTTT	CASNRPGQAGDTEAFF
TRBV7-6	.	TRBD1	TRBJ2-6	TGTGCCAGCAGCTTAAAGGGGGCAGCTGGGGCCAACGTCCTGACTTTC	CASSLKGAAGANVLTF
TRBV6-4	.	TRBD1	TRBJ1-3	TGTGCCAGCAGTGACGAACAGGGGGGATATCCGCCTGGAAACACCATATATTTT	CASSDEQGGYPPGNTIYF
TRBV7-9	.	.	TRBJ1-1	TGTGCCAGCAGCTTAGCGGGATCCAGGGGTGGTACTGAAGCTTTCTTT	CASSLAGSRGGTEAFF
TRBV28	.	.	TRBJ2-7	TGTGCCAGCAGTTTCGCCGGGGATGGCCACGAGCAGTACTTC	CASSFAGDGHEQYF
TRBV5-1	.	TRBD1	TRBJ1-1	TGCGCCAGCAGCCCGCGGACAGGGTTGAACACTGAAGCTTTCTTT	CASSPRTGLNTEAFF
TRBV6-1	.	TRBD1	TRBJ2-4	TGTGCCAGCAAAGACAGGGGACTCAAAAACATTCAGTACTTC	CASKDRGLKNIQYF
TRBV7-9	once	.	TRBJ1-1	TGTGCCAGCAGCTCGGGGTATCGGGGGAACACTGAAGCTTTCTTT	CASSSGYRGNTEAFF
TRBV7-9	.	.	TRBJ1-4	TGTGCCAGCAGCTTAGTTCCCCAAGCTCGCTATGCAACTAATGAAAAACTGTTTTTT	CASSLVPQARYATNEKLFF
TRBV28	.	TRBD1	TRBJ2-3	TGTGCCAGCCAACCGGGGACAGGACTCACAGATACGCAGTATTTT	CASQPGTGLTDTQYF
TRBV6-5	.	TRBD1	TRBJ1-1	TGTGCCAGCACCACGACAGGGATTGAGACTGAAGCTTTCTTT	CASTTTGIETEAFF
TRBV5-1	.	.	TRBJ1-1	TGCGCCAGCAGCTTGGCTCCGGGGACAAAGAGCACTGAAGCTTTCTTT	CASSLAPGTKSTEAFF
TRBV4-2	.	TRBD1	TRBJ1-3	TGTGCCAGCAGCCAAGAAGGGACAGGAATAGACTCTGGAAACACCATATATTTT	CASSQEGTGIDSGNTIYF